This TCR beta chain was retrieved from a study of blood T cell repertoires in COVID-19. Study-wide context: Both acute and convalescent COVID-19 samples were obtained from the United States, Italy and Spain. Sample material is recorded as cDNA or gDNA derived from T cells, B-cell-depleted T cells, or PBMCs.

Authors' analysis steps: Quantification of nucleated cells was approximated via reference gene primer amplification. The assay was immunoSEQ multiplex PCR, and TCRdb's table has in-frame clones only and misses some. V and J calls and clone size are as listed in that table; D and trimming were resolved from the DNA. The table has approximately 300,000 clones, 89% seen once; the top ten hold about 6%. This CDR3 is 14 amino acids long. V lost 0 bases and J lost 6, with 9 bases in between. From germline, CDR1 is LNHNV and CDR2 YYDKDF (reference sequence). This clonotype was obtained from a man between 18 and 29 years old who had recovered from COVID-19. This chain joins TRBV15 and TRBJ2-1; D ambiguous. The sample comprised peripheral blood. CDR3 in DNA: TGTGCCACCAGCAGAGATCAAGGAGTCAATGAGCAGTTCTTC. This codes for CATSRDQGVNEQFF.